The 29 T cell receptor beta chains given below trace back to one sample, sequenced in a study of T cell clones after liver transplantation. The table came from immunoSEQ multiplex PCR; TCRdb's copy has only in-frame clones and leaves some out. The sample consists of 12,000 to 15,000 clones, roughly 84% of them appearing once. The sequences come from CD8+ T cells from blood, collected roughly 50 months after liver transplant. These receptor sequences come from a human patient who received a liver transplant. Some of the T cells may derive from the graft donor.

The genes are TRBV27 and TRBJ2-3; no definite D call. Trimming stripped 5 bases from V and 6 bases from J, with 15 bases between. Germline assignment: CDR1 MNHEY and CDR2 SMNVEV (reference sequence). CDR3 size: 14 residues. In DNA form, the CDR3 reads TGTGCCAGCAGTCTCCTTGCTCAAAAGGATACGCAGTATTTT. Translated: CASSLLAQKDTQYF.

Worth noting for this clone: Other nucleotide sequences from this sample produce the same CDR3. The CDR3 reads CASSRQIGNQPQHF. As DNA, the CDR3 is TGTGCCAGCAGCCGACAAATAGGCAATCAGCCCCAGCATTTT. The chain uses TRBV28 and TRBJ1-5, with unresolved D. The germline V gene has CDR1 MDHEN and CDR2 SYDVKM. The V gene lost 6 bases and the J gene lost 2 bases, with 11 bases spanning the gap. This CDR3 comprises 14 residues.

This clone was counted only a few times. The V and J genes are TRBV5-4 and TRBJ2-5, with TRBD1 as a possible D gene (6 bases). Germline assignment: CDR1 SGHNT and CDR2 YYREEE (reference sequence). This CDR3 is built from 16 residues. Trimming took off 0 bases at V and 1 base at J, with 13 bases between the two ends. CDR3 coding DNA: TGTGCCAGCAGCTTGGAAGGGGACAACGTCCAAGAGACCCAGTACTTC. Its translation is CASSLEGDNVQETQYF. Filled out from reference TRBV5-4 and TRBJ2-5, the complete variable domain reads ETGVTQSPTHLIKTRGQQVTLRCSSQSGHNTVSWYQQALGQGPQFIFQYYREEENGRGNFPPRFSGLQFPNYSSELNVNALELDDSALYLCASSLEGDNVQETQYFGPGTRLLVL.

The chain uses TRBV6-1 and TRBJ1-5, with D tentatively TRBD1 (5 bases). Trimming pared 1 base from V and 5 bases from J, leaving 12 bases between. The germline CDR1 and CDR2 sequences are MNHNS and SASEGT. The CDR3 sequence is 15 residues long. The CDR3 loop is CASSEEGYGYQPQHF. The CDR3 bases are TGTGCCAGCAGTGAAGAGGGGTATGGGTATCAGCCCCAGCATTTT.

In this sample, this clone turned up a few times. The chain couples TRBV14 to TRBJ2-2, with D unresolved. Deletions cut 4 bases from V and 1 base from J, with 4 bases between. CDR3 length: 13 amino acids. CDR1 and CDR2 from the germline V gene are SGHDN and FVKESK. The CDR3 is CASSPLNTGELFF. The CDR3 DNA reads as TGTGCCAGCAGCCCACTGAACACCGGGGAGCTGTTTTTT.

CDR3: CASSPGQGRDEQYF. CDR3 sequence (DNA): TGTGCCAGCAGCCCCGGACAGGGTCGCGACGAGCAGTACTTC. The genes are TRBV5-8 and TRBJ2-7; 8 nucleotides agree with TRBD1. CDR1 is SGHTS and CDR2 is YDEGEE in the germline V gene. The length of the CDR3 is 14 residues. The trim removed 4 bases at V and 5 bases at J, leaving 8 bases unmatched.

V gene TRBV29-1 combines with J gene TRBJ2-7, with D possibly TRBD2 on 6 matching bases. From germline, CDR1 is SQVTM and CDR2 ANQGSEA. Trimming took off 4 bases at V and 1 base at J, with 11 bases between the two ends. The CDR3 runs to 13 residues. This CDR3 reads CSVGPGASYEQYF. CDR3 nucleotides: TGCAGCGTTGGTCCGGGAGCGTCCTACGAGCAGTACTTC.

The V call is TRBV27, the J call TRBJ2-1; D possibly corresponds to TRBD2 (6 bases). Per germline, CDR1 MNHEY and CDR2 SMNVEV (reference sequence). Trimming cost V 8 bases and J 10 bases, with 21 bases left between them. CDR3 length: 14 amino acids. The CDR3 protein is CASVGRGSSSEQFF. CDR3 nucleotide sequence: TGTGCCAGCGTCGGGAGAGGTTCATCTTCCGAGCAGTTCTTC.

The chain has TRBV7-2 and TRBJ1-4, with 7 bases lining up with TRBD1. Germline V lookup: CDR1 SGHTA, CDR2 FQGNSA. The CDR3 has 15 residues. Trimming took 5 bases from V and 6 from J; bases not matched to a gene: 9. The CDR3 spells CASSPRGGKYEKLFF. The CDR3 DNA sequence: TGTGCCAGCAGCCCCCGAGGGGGCAAATATGAAAAACTGTTTTTT.

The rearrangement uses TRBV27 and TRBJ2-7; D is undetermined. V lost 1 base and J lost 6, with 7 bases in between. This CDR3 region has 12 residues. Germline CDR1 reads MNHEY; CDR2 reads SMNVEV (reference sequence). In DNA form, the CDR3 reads TGTGCCAGCAGTTTATATGGTACCGAGCAGTACTTC. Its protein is CASSLYGTEQYF.

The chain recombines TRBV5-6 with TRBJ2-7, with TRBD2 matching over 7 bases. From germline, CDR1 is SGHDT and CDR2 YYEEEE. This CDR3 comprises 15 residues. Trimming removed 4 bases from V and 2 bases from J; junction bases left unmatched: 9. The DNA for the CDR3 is TGTGCCAGCAGCCCGGTCGGGGGGTCCGCCTACGAGCAGTACTTC. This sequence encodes CASSPVGGSAYEQYF.

The DNA for the CDR3 is TGTGCCAGTAGTCCTAAAGGGAACACTGAAGCTTTCTTT. As protein: CASSPKGNTEAFF. The V and J genes are TRBV19 and TRBJ1-1; D remains ambiguous. The CDR3 has 13 residues. CDR1 and CDR2 from the germline V gene are LNHDA and SQIVND (reference sequence). V was pared by 5 bases and J by 1 base, with 8 bases between.

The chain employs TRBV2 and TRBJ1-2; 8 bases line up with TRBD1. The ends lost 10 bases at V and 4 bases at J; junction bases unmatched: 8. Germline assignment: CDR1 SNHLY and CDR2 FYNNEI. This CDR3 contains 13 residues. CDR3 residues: CATQGEYFYGYTF. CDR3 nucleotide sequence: TGTGCCACACAGGGGGAGTATTTCTATGGCTACACCTTC.

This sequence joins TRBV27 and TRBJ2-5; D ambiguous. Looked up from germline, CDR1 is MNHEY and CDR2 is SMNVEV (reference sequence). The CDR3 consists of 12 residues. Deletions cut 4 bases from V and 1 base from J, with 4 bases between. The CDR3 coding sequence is TGTGCCAGCAGTTCGTCCCAAGAGACCCAGTACTTC. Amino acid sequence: CASSSSQETQYF.

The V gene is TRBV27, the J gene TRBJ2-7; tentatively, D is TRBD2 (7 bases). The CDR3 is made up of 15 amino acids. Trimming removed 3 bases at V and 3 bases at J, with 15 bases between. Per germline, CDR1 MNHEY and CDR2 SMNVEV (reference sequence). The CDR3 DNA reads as TGTGCCAGCAGTTTGGTAGGGGGGGTCGACTACGAGCAGTACTTC. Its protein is CASSLVGGVDYEQYF.

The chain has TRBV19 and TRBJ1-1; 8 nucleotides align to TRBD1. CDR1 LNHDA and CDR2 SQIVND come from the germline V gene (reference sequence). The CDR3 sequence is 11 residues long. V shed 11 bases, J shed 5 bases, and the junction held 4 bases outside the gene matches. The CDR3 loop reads CAPQGDTEAFF. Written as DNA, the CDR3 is TGTGCCCCACAGGGGGATACTGAAGCTTTCTTT.

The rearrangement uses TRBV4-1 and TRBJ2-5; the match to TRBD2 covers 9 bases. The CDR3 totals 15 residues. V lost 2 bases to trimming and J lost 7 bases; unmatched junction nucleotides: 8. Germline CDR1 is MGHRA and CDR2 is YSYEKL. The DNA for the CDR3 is TGCGCCAGCAGCCAAACTAGCGGGTCAAGCGGGACCCAGTACTTC. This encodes CASSQTSGSSGTQYF.

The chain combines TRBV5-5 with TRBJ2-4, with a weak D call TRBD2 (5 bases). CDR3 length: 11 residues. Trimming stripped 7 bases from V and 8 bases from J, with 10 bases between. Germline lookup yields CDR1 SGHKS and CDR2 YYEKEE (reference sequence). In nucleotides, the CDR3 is TGTGCCAGCCAAGCGGATGACATTCAGTACTTC. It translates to CASQADDIQYF.

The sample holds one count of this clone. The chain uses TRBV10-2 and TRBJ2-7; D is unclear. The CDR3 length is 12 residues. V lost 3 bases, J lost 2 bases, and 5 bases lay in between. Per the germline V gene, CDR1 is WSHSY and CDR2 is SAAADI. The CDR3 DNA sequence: TGCGCCAGCAGTGATCCCCCCTACGAGCAGTACTTC. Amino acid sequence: CASSDPPYEQYF.

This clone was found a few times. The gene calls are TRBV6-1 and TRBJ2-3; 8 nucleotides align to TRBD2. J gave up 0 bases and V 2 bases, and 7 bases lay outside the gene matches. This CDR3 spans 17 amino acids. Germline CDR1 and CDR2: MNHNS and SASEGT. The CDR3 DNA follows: TGTGCCAGCAGTGAAAGTTGGACTAGCATTAGCACAGATACGCAGTATTTT. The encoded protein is CASSESWTSISTDTQYF.

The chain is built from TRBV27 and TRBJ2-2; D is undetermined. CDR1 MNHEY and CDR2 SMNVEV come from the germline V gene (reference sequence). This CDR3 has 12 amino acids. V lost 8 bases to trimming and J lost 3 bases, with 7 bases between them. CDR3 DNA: TGTGCCAGCCTCACGGACACCGGGGAGCTGTTTTTT. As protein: CASLTDTGELFF.

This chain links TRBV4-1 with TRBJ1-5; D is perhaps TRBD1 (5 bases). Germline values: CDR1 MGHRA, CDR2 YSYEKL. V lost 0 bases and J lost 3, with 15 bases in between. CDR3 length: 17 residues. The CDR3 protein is CASSQDRVVWNNQPQHF. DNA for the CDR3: TGCGCCAGCAGCCAAGACAGGGTAGTGTGGAACAATCAGCCCCAGCATTTT.

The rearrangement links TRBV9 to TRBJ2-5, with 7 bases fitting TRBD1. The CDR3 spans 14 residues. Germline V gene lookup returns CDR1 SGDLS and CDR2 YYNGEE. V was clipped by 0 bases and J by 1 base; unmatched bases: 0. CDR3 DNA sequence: TGTGCCAGCAGCGTAGGGGACAGCCAAGAGACCCAGTACTTC. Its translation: CASSVGDSQETQYF.

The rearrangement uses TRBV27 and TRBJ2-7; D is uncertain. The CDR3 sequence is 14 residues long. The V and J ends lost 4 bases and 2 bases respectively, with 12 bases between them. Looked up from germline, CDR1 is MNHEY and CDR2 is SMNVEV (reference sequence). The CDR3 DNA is TGTGCCAGCAGTTCTACACCGAGCGCCTACGAGCAGTACTTC. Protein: CASSSTPSAYEQYF.

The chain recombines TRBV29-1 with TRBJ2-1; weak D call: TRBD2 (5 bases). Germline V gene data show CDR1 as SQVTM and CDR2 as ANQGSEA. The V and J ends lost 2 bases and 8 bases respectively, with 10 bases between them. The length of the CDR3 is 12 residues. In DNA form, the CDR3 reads TGCAGCGTTGAACGATTCGGGGATGAGCAGTTCTTC. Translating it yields CSVERFGDEQFF.

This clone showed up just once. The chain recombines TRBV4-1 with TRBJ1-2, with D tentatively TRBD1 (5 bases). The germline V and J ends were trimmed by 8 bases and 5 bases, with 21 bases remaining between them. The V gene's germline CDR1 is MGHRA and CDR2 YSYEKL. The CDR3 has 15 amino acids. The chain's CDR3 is CASESSGGGGYGYTF. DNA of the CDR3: TGCGCCAGCGAAAGTTCCGGGGGAGGCGGTTATGGCTACACCTTC.

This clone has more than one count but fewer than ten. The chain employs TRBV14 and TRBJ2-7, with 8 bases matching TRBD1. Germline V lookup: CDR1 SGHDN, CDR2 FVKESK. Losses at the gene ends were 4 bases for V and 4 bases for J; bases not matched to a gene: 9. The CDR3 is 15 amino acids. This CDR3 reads CASSPPGGAWYEQYF. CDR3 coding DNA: TGTGCCAGCAGCCCCCCAGGGGGCGCGTGGTACGAGCAGTACTTC.

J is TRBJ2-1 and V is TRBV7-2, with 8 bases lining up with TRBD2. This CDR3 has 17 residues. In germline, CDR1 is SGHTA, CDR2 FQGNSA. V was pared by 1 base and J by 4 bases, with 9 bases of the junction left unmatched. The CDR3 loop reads CASSLGFGGAPYNEQFF. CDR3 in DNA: TGTGCCAGCAGCTTAGGGTTCGGGGGGGCCCCGTACAATGAGCAGTTCTTC.

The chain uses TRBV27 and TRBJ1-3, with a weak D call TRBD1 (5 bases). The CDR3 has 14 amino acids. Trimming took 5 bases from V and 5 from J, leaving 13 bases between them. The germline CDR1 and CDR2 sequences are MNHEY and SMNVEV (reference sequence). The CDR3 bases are TGTGCCAGCAGTCCCCGGGGGGGGAGAAACACCATATATTTT. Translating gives CASSPRGGRNTIYF.